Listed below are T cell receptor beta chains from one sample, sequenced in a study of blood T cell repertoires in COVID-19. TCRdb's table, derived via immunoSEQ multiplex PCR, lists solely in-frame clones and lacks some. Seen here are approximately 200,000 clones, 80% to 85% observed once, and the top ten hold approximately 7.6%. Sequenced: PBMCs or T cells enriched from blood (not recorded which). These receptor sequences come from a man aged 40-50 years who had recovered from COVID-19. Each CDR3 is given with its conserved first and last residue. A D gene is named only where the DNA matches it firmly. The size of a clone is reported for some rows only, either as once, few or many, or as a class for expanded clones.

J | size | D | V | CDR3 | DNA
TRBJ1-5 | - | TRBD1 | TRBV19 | CASSLDRDQPQHF | TGTGCCAGTAGTCTTGACAGGGATCAGCCCCAGCATTTT
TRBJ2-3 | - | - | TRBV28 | CASSSGALDTQYF | TGTGCCAGCAGTTCCGGAGCTCTCGATACGCAGTATTTT
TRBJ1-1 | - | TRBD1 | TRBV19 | CASRNQGGGTEAFF | TGTGCCAGTAGGAACCAGGGGGGCGGCACTGAAGCTTTCTTT
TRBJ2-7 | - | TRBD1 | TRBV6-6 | CASSQGTGGYSEQYF | TGTGCCAGCAGTCAAGGGACAGGGGGGTATAGCGAGCAGTACTTC
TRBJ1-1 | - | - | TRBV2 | CASSGFSGAGGTEAFF | TGTGCCAGCAGTGGGTTTTCAGGGGCCGGAGGAACTGAAGCTTTCTTT
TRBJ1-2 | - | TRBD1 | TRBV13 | CASSTRGQGNPDGYTF | TGTGCCAGCAGCACGCGAGGACAGGGGAACCCTGATGGCTACACCTTC
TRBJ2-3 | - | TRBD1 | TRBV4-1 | CASSQQNPGQGLVDTQYF | TGCGCCAGCAGCCAACAGAATCCGGGACAGGGCTTAGTAGATACGCAGTATTTT
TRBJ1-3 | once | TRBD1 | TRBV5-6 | CASSRLQGLGGNTIYF | TGTGCCAGCAGCCGCCTACAGGGGTTAGGAGGAAACACCATATATTTT
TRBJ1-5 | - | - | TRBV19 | CASSKILIGGNQPQHF | TGTGCCAGTAGTAAAATCTTGATAGGAGGCAATCAGCCCCAGCATTTT
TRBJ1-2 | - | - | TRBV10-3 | CAISESTESYGYTF | TGTGCCATCAGTGAGTCTACAGAGAGCTATGGCTACACCTTC
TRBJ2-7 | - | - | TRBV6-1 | CASSFNQGSYEQYF | TGTGCCAGCAGTTTTAATCAGGGCTCCTACGAGCAGTACTTC
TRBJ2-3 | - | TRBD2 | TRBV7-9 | CASSPAGGLLSTDTQYF | TGTGCCAGCAGCCCCGCGGGGGGGCTACTGAGCACAGATACGCAGTATTTT
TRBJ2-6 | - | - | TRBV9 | CASSVQDSSGANVLTF | TGTGCCAGCAGCGTCCAGGACAGCTCTGGGGCCAACGTCCTGACTTTC
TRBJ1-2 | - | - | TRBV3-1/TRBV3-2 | CASSPGAYGYTF | TGTGCCAGCAGCCCTGGAGCCTATGGCTACACCTTC
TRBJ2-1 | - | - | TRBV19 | CASSRGGMHEQFF | TGTGCCAGTAGTAGGGGCGGCATGCATGAGCAGTTCTTC
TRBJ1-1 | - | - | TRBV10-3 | CAISSIIQGLRPEAFF | TGTGCCATCAGTTCGATAATCCAGGGACTTAGGCCTGAAGCTTTCTTT
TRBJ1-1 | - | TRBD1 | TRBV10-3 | CAISERGQGGTEAFF | TGTGCCATCAGTGAGCGGGGACAGGGTGGGACTGAAGCTTTCTTT
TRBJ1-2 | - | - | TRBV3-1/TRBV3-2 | CASSQATANYGYTF | TGTGCCAGCAGCCAAGCTACAGCTAACTATGGCTACACCTTC
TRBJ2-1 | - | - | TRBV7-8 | CASSPAGEQFF | TGTGCCAGCAGCCCCGCAGGGGAGCAGTTCTTC
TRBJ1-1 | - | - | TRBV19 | CASSTTESNTEAFF | TGTGCCAGTAGTACCACCGAGTCGAACACTGAAGCTTTCTTT
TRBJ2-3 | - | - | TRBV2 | CASSGTGGEWDTQYF | TGTGCCAGCAGTGGCACCGGGGGAGAATGGGATACGCAGTATTTT
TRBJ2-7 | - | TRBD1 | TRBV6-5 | CASRPGTGRYEQYF | TGTGCCAGCAGGCCCGGGACAGGCCGCTACGAGCAGTACTTC